A single sample is the source of the 10 T cell receptor beta chains below, sequenced in a study of cytomegalovirus exposure and HLA in healthy donors. PCR primers comprised 60 Vbeta and 13 Jbeta primers. Libraries were prepared by immunoSEQ multiplex PCR; TCRdb keeps only in-frame clonotypes and omits some of them. This repertoire shows about 180,000 clones, roughly 75% found once; its top ten account for around 6%. The sample taken for sequencing was PBMCs. All receptors come from a man aged 35-49 years in good health and CMV-seronegative.

The CDR3, as DNA: TGTGCCATCAGTGGAGGACAGGGTAGCTCTGGAAACACCATATATTTT. Residues: CAISGGQGSSGNTIYF. This chain uses TRBV10-3 with TRBJ1-3, with 8 bases aligning to TRBD1. CDR3 length equals 16 residues. The germline CDR1 and CDR2 sequences are ENHRY and SYGVKD. V lost 4 bases, J lost 0 bases, and 5 bases stayed unmatched.

This rearrangement joins TRBV27 to TRBJ2-5, with TRBD2 identical over 8 bases. The DNA end is more similar to TRBJ2-7, so the J call may be wrong. The CDR3 is made up of 15 amino acids. From germline, CDR1 is MNHEY and CDR2 SMNVEV (reference sequence). CDR3 DNA sequence: TGTGCCAGCAGTCCTGCTAGCGGGTCAGTCTACGAGCAGTACTTC. Amino acid sequence: CASSPASGSVYEQYF.

For the CDR3, the DNA is TGTGCCAGCAGTTACGGGGACAGGGGAGGCTACGAGCAGTACTTC. It specifies CASSYGDRGGYEQYF. This chain uses TRBV6-5 with TRBJ2-7; TRBD1 aligns across 10 bases. The CDR3 has 15 residues. V trimming: 2 bases; J trimming: 3 bases; junction bases outside the gene matches: 4. CDR1 and CDR2 from the germline V gene are MNHEY and SVGAGI.

This chain joins TRBV11-3 and TRBJ2-5; 10 bases agree with TRBD2. Germline-derived CDR1 and CDR2 are SGHNT and YENEEA. After removal of 8 bases from V and 5 bases from J, the junction contained 14 bases not matched to a gene. The CDR3 has 16 amino acids. CDR3 loop: CASATPLAGDFETQYF. In DNA, the CDR3 is TGTGCCAGCGCCACCCCCCTAGCGGGAGACTTTGAGACCCAGTACTTC.

This clone has only one observation. The chain carries TRBV11-3 and TRBJ1-1; TRBD1 matches at 9 bases. Germline CDR1 and CDR2: SGHNT and YENEEA. The CDR3 consists of 16 residues. The J segment lost 0 bases and the V segment lost 5 bases, leaving 7 bases of the junction unmatched. The CDR3 bases are TGTGCCAGCAGCCCGGGACAGGGAACTATGAACACTGAAGCTTTCTTT. Protein sequence: CASSPGQGTMNTEAFF.

This chain uses TRBV6-5 with TRBJ1-3, with D unresolved. Germline values: CDR1 MNHEY, CDR2 SVGAGI. Between the trimmed V and J ends, which lost 4 bases and 4 bases, there was a span of 14 bases. This CDR3 region has 15 residues. The CDR3 region is CASSSGGFQGNTIYF. DNA of the CDR3: TGTGCCAGCAGTTCCGGAGGGTTCCAGGGAAACACCATATATTTT.

The J gene is TRBJ1-5, the V gene TRBV5-8; no firm D call. Germline CDR1 is SGHTS and CDR2 is YDEGEE. This CDR3 contains 12 residues. Between the trimmed V and J ends, which lost 0 bases and 4 bases, there was a span of 2 bases. CDR3 coding DNA: TGTGCCAGCAGCTTGGCTAATCAGCCCCAGCATTTT. The encoded protein is CASSLANQPQHF.

This rearrangement joins TRBV12-5 to TRBJ2-7, with a weak D call TRBD1 (6 bases). Trimming removed 2 bases from V and 7 bases from J, with 21 bases in between. CDR3 length: 16 residues. Per the germline V gene, CDR1 is LGHNT and CDR2 is FRNRAP. CDR3 DNA sequence: TGTGCTAGTGGTTTGTCCCTCGGGGACACCCTCGGGGAGCAGTACTTC. Protein sequence: CASGLSLGDTLGEQYF.

This clone was seen a few times. The chain employs TRBV9 and TRBJ2-7; maybe TRBD1 (6 bases). Germline-derived CDR1 and CDR2 are SGDLS and YYNGEE. This CDR3 is built from 15 residues. The V and J ends lost 2 bases and 7 bases respectively, with 19 bases between them. The DNA of the CDR3 is TGTGCCAGCAGCGTGGCCGGGGCAGGGGATGGGGAGCAGTACTTC. As protein: CASSVAGAGDGEQYF.

J is TRBJ1-5 and V is TRBV18, with D perhaps matching TRBD1 (6 bases). The germline V gene has CDR1 KGHSH and CDR2 LQKENI. This CDR3 is 16 amino acids long. V dropped 10 bases and J dropped 0 bases, with 19 bases sitting between them. The CDR3 here is CANPGGLGYSNQPQHF. In DNA form, the CDR3 reads TGTGCCAACCCGGGGGGGCTGGGGTATAGCAATCAGCCCCAGCATTTT.